This TCR beta chain was profiled in a study of blood T cell repertoires in COVID-19. Overall study: The study drew acute and convalescent COVID-19 samples from the United States, Italy and Spain.

This CDR3 is built from 17 residues. Germline CDR1 is LGHDT and CDR2 is YNNKEL (reference sequence). V was trimmed by 0 bases and J by 5 bases, leaving 20 bases between them. Assay used: immunoSEQ multiplex PCR; TCRdb lists only in-frame clones, some missing. The repertoire has approximately 350,000 clones, about 90% of them found once; the top ten carry just under 3%. This receptor was obtained from a woman in her thirties who had recovered from COVID-19. This sequence joins TRBV3-1 (or the pseudogene TRBV3-2) and TRBJ2-7; perhaps TRBD2 as D (6 bases). The sample comprised PBMCs or T cells enriched from blood (not recorded which). CDR3 sequence (DNA): TGTGCCAGCAGCCAAGATCTCGGGGAGGCTTCTAAGGACGAGCAGTACTTC. It is translated as CASSQDLGEASKDEQYF.